This entry is about one TCR beta chain. There are a few counts of this clone. Its antigen remains undetermined. Nothing much larger sits one base from this clone, and base qualities are not available. CDR1 and CDR2 (MGHRA, YSYEKL) derive from the germline V gene. Taken from cysteine to phenylalanine, the CDR3 has 13 residues. Kept here is only the CDR3 DNA, which spans 39 bases and is read in frame from base 1. At the junction V is shortened by 3 bases and J by 3 bases, with 9 bases in between. These data are taken from a study of T cells in localized non-small cell lung cancer (dated by TCRdb to 2019 to 2021). About the full investigation: T cell repertoires of about 230 early-stage NSCLC patients were analyzed, with tumors being compared against uninvolved tumor-adjacent lungs. A mean age of roughly 64 years was recorded for the NSCLC patients, of whom under 150 were male and over 100 were female. All 220 or so NSCLC patients in the cohort were treatment-naive and had localized lung tumors that were resected.

TCR beta CDR3 regions were sequenced from DNA using the immunoSEQ Assay. Concerning the study's data processing: T cell density was computed as TCR beta template counts normalized to usable DNA estimated by amplifying housekeeping genes. Using the preseqR package, richness was estimated by extrapolating to 120,000 templates for tissue samples and 400,000 templates for PBMC samples. Clonality was taken to be one minus Pielou's evenness. To identify tissue-enriched TCRs, differential abundance testing was run on productive amino-acid clonotypes with a minimum total count of 5 and an alpha of 0.1. The Jaccard Index and the Morisita Overlap Index were used to measure repertoire overlap between compartments. GLIPH clustered TCR beta CDR3s with public tetramer-defined viral CDR3s; viral motifs required at least three viral sequences plus V-gene enrichment. TCRdb limited this immuneACCESS table to in-frame rearrangements with V and J called. A share of clones is missing; checked studies link under half to unresolved V genes, and the rest is unexplained. V and J calls and clone size come straight from that table; D and trimming were deduced from the DNA. This sample holds just under 35,000 clones; under 95% were observed only once. Of the sample, about an eighth falls within the top ten clones.

At diagnosis, peripheral blood, uninvolved tumor-adjacent lung and tumor were collected and stored as a combination of fresh-frozen and FFPE material. For TCR repertoire profiling, the blood samples were analyzed as peripheral blood mononuclear cells. Broader findings and caveats from the paper: A median of approximately 55 of the top 100 tumor clones were detected in paired uninvolved adjacent lung, and about 29 of these tumor clones were also found among the top 100 clones of the paired uninvolved adjacent lung. Higher T cell density in blood was associated with longer overall survival, whereas higher clonality in adjacent lung was associated with shorter survival. Because the study design was exploratory, TCR variables were selected using unadjusted p-values without false-discovery rate correction. Because multi-region sequencing of the tumors was not done, intratumor heterogeneity could not be ruled out. Uninvolved tumor-adjacent lung showed the highest T cell clonality, higher than tumor, which suggests more focused antigenic responses in the adjacent lung.

The receptor's source is a female donor of 60 years or more with stage II lung adenocarcinoma. The chain is assembled from TRBV4-1 and TRBJ2-7; TRBD1 is a possible D gene, resting on 6 matching bases. The specimen comprised peripheral blood mononuclear cells, sampled before any cancer treatment. The DNA is as follows: TGCGCCAGCAGCCATACAGGGATCTACGAGCAGTACTTC. Its translation is CASSHTGIYEQYF.